This T cell receptor (beta chain) emerged from a study of blood T cell repertoires in COVID-19. The overall study: Samples taken during acute and convalescent COVID-19 were collected in the United States, Italy and Spain. Nucleic acid was either cDNA or gDNA, and it came from T cells, B-cell-depleted T cells, or PBMCs.

The length of the CDR3 is 15 residues. V lost 6 bases, J lost 0 bases, and 13 bases lay in between. Germline V gene data show CDR1 as MNHEY and CDR2 as SMNVEV (reference sequence). In the original processing: Reference gene primer amplification gave estimated nucleated cell counts. Repertoires were generated with immunoSEQ multiplex PCR, while TCRdb's copy carries only in-frame clones and drops some. The V and J calls and clone size are taken from that table; D and trimming were inferred from the DNA. The table records about 34,000 clones, nearly 95% of them present only once. This clonotype was obtained from a human donor in a cohort sampled during active COVID-19. This sequence joins TRBV27 and TRBJ2-3, with a weak D call TRBD1 (5 bases). The sequenced material came from peripheral blood. The CDR3 loop reads CASRTSQGSTDTQYF. DNA of the CDR3: TGTGCCAGCAGAACATCGCAGGGCAGCACAGATACGCAGTATTTT.